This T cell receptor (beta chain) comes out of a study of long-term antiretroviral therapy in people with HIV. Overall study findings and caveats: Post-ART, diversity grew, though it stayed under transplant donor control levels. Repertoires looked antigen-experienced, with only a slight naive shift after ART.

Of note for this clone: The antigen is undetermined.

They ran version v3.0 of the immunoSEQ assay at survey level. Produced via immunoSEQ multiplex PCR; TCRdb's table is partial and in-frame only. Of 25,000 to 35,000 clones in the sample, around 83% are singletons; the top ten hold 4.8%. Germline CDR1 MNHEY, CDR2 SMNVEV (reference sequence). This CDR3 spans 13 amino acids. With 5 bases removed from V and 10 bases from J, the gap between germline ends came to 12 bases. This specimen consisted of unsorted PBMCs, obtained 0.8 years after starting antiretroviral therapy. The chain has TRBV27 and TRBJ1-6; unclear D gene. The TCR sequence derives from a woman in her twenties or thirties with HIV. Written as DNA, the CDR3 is TGTGCCAGCAGTAGGGCATATGAGTCACCCCTCCACTTT. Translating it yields CASSRAYESPLHF.